Below, one TCR beta chain is given with its context. The antigen remains unidentified. The sample comes from a study of cytomegalovirus exposure and HLA in healthy donors. General study points: HLA-A and HLA-B allele assignments for most subjects were reportedly predicted accurately using TCR beta sequences. As a later analysis showed, a missense DCLRE1C variant was linked to trimming of TCR beta V- and J-genes.

The CDR3 runs 14 residues. J was trimmed by 6 bases and V by 4 bases; bases with no gene match: 5. Germline V gives CDR1 MNHEY, CDR2 SMNVEV (reference sequence). With 60 Vbeta and 13 Jbeta primers, the PCR was carried out. Assay: immunoSEQ multiplex PCR; the TCRdb copy retains only in-frame clones and omits some. The table lists about 150,000 clones, approximately 72% of them singletons. This chain connects TRBV27 to TRBJ1-5; 8 positions match TRBD1. The material sequenced was PBMCs. This clonotype was sampled from a young man in good health and CMV-seronegative. CDR3 DNA sequence: TGTGCCAGCAGTTCGCAGGGGGCAAGTCAGCCCCAGCATTTT. Residues: CASSSQGASQPQHF.